This TCR beta chain was captured in a study of T cell repertoires in cytomegalovirus infection. Study at large: CMV infection and matching HLA type were both indicated by public TCR beta signatures.

Study observations and caveats: CMV-specific TCR beta clonotypes restricted by HLA-C dominated the ex vivo response. Summed public TCR beta family frequency identified CMV carriers bearing the relevant HLA.

This clonotype was recorded many times. The antigen is unknown. TCRdb recomputed calls from the reads with MiXCR, one row per CDR3 protein. This table has hundreds of thousands of distinct CDR3 sequences, around 18% appearing once. Trimming pared 2 bases from V and 2 bases from J, leaving 10 bases between. Per germline, CDR1 ENHRY and CDR2 SYGVKD. CDR3 length: 15 residues. The source is a human donor in good health (CMV status not recorded). Some clones in this sample may be carry-over from other donors' samples. Input material: PBMCs. The gene calls are TRBV10-3 and TRBJ1-5, with a possible D match to TRBD1 (6 bases). The CDR3: CAISEMGARNQPQHF. The DNA of the CDR3 is TGTGCCATCAGTGAGATGGGGGCTCGCAATCAGCCCCAGCATTTT.